The sample holds a few counts of the clone carrying this T cell receptor (beta chain). Antigen: not known. The sample originates from a study of spatial heterogeneity in lung cancer. Whole-study results and caveats: Resection blood, more than follow-up blood, showed ubiquitous expanded tumor TCRs.

Each TCR cDNA molecule bore a unique molecular identifier. TCRdb re-derived calls from the 5' RACE reads in MiXCR, one entry per CDR3 protein. Here the sample spans just under 95,000 distinct CDR3 sequences, roughly 12% being singletons. The V end lost 5 bases, the J end lost 3 bases, and 14 bases lay between the germline ends. There are 14 residues in the CDR3. CDR1 and CDR2 from the germline V gene are SGHRS and YFSETQ. The time point was: sample taken at primary tumor resection. Patients with untreated early-stage non-small cell lung cancer, numbering 72, were the donors. The study sequenced unsorted whole RNA from tumor, nontumor lung or frozen PBMC.

This specimen consisted of PBMCs, obtained at surgery. The chain has TRBV5-1 and TRBJ1-2; D uncertain. This TCR was recovered from a male donor with early-stage non-small cell lung cancer. CDR3 sequence: CASSSTPGDYGYTF. CDR3 DNA sequence: TGCGCCAGCAGTTCAACCCCAGGAGACTATGGCTACACCTTC.